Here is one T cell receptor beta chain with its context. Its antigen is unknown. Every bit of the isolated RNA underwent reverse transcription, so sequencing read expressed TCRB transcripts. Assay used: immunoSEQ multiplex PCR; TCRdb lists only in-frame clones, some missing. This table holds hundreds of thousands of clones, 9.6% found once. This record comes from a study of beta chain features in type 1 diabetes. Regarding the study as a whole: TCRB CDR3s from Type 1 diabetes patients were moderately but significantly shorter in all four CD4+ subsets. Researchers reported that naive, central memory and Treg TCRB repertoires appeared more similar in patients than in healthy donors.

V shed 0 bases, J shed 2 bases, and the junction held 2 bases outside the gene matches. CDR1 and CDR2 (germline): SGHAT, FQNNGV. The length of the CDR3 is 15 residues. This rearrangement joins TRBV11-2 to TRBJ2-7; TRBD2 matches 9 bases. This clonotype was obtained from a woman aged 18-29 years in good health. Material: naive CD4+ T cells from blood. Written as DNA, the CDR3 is TGTGCCAGCAGCTTAGAACCTAGCGGGGCCTACGAGCAGTACTTC. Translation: CASSLEPSGAYEQYF.